The rows below give T cell receptor beta chains drawn from one sample of a study of cytomegalovirus exposure and HLA in healthy donors. This table comes from immunoSEQ multiplex PCR, and its TCRdb copy is limited to in-frame clones, with some not included. Its table lists 140,000 to 150,000 clones. Sample: PBMCs. These receptors came from a male donor in good health and CMV-seronegative. CDR3s include the opening cysteine and the closing phenylalanine or tryptophan. D genes are given only for firm matches.

j_gene	d_gene	v_gene	CDR3aa	CDR3nt
TRBJ1-3	-	TRBV19	CASSTAWGGQTGNTIYF	TGTGCCAGTAGTACCGCCTGGGGGGGCCAAACTGGAAACACCATATATTTT
TRBJ2-1	TRBD2	TRBV4-2	CASSLLGGPSGGSGEQFF	TGTGCCAGCAGCCTCCTAGGCGGGCCTAGCGGGGGGTCTGGTGAGCAGTTCTTC
TRBJ2-1	-	TRBV5-8	CASNLRGGGTYNEQFF	TGTGCCAGCAACCTGAGGGGGGGAGGGACCTACAATGAGCAGTTCTTC
TRBJ1-2	-	TRBV27	CASSLNRVGGDGYTF	TGTGCCAGCAGCCTAAACCGGGTGGGGGGAGATGGCTACACCTTC
TRBJ2-1	-	TRBV14	CASSQDLDSPGFF	TGTGCCAGCAGCCAAGATCTGGATAGCCCTGGGTTCTTC
TRBJ1-6	-	TRBV28	CASSSVVIPLHF	TGTGCCAGCAGTTCCGTCGTTATACCCCTCCACTTT
TRBJ1-5	TRBD1	TRBV7-9	CASRGDRGQPQHF	TGTGCCAGCAGGGGGGACAGGGGTCAGCCCCAGCATTTT
TRBJ1-4	-	TRBV7-9	CASSTPGVFEKLFF	TGTGCCAGCAGCACCCCAGGGGTTTTTGAAAAACTGTTTTTT
TRBJ2-5	-	TRBV5-4	CASSLEGLQETQYF	TGTGCCAGCAGCTTGGAAGGACTCCAAGAGACCCAGTACTTC
TRBJ1-3	-	TRBV7-8	CASSLVVPGVASGGTIYF	TGTGCCAGCAGCTTAGTTGTACCCGGGGTTGCGAGTGGCGGCACCATATATTTT
TRBJ2-5	-	TRBV6-5	CASSYTGLGETQYF	TGTGCCAGCAGTTACACAGGGTTGGGGGAGACCCAGTACTTC
TRBJ2-4	-	TRBV27	CASPFLRLAKNIQYF	TGTGCCAGCCCTTTTCTTAGACTAGCCAAAAACATTCAGTACTTC
TRBJ1-4	TRBD1	TRBV30	CAWSNDRGFLTTNEKLFF	TGTGCCTGGAGTAATGACAGGGGATTTTTGACAACTAATGAAAAACTGTTTTTT
TRBJ1-5	-	TRBV5-6	CASSISGFGNQPQHF	TGTGCCAGCAGCATCTCAGGTTTCGGCAATCAGCCCCAGCATTTT
TRBJ1-4	-	TRBV15	CATSRGSAGAGEKLFF	TGTGCCACCAGCAGAGGATCGGCGGGGGCGGGGGAAAAACTGTTTTTT
TRBJ1-5	TRBD1	TRBV19	CASSIARTGTNQPQHF	TGTGCCAGTAGTATAGCAAGGACAGGGACTAATCAGCCCCAGCATTTT
TRBJ2-1	-	TRBV15	CATTRGLVEQFF	TGTGCCACCACGAGGGGACTTGTTGAGCAGTTCTTC
TRBJ2-7	TRBD2	TRBV5-1	CASKTSGSKEEQYF	TGCGCCAGCAAGACTAGCGGGAGCAAGGAGGAGCAGTACTTC
TRBJ2-3	-	TRBV30	CAWSAGTLADTQYF	TGTGCCTGGAGTGCCGGGACTCTGGCAGATACGCAGTATTTT
TRBJ2-1	TRBD2	TRBV7-9	CASSDRTSGDWANEQFF	TGTGCCAGCAGCGACAGGACTAGCGGTGATTGGGCCAATGAGCAGTTCTTC
TRBJ1-3	TRBD1	TRBV7-6	CASSLDPGGSTIYF	TGTGCCAGCAGCTTAGACCCAGGGGGCAGTACCATATATTTT
TRBJ2-3	TRBD2	TRBV30	CAWYPQRGATDTQYF	TGTGCCTGGTACCCTCAGCGGGGTGCAACAGATACGCAGTATTTT
TRBJ1-4	-	TRBV5-8	CASSLEGRGRGEKLFF	TGTGCCAGCAGCTTGGAGGGGCGTGGCAGGGGTGAAAAACTGTTTTTT
TRBJ2-1	-	TRBV25-1	CASSEFGGSYNEQFF	TGTGCCAGCAGTGAATTCGGCGGCTCCTACAATGAGCAGTTCTTC
TRBJ2-7	TRBD1	TRBV5-1	CASSGTGFDEQYF	TGCGCCAGCAGTGGGACAGGGTTCGACGAGCAGTACTTC
TRBJ2-5	TRBD1	TRBV9	CASSVDREQETQYF	TGTGCCAGCAGCGTTGACAGGGAACAAGAGACCCAGTACTTC
TRBJ2-3	-	TRBV18	CASSPSADTQYF	TGTGCCAGCTCACCCTCGGCAGATACGCAGTATTTT
TRBJ2-7	-	TRBV2	CASSDKGDEQYF	TGTGCCAGCAGTGACAAAGGGGACGAGCAGTACTTC
TRBJ1-1	TRBD1	TRBV7-2	CASSVQGFTEAFF	TGTGCCAGCAGCGTACAGGGGTTCACTGAAGCTTTCTTT
TRBJ2-1	-	TRBV20-1	CSARGGTPQFF	TGCAGTGCTAGAGGGGGGACTCCTCAGTTCTTC
TRBJ1-2	-	TRBV18	CASSPPEGTVNYGYTF	TGTGCCAGCTCACCACCGGAAGGGACTGTGAACTATGGCTACACCTTC
TRBJ1-5	TRBD1	TRBV2	CASRRDSHSNQPQHF	TGTGCCAGCAGAAGGGACAGCCATAGCAATCAGCCCCAGCATTTT